A selection of T cell receptor beta chains follows, all from one sample in a study of blood T cell repertoires in COVID-19. Method: immunoSEQ multiplex PCR; TCRdb's copy keeps in-frame clones and lacks some. This table holds approximately 260,000 clones, around nine tenths found once. Input material: PBMCs or T cells enriched from blood (not recorded which). These receptors came from a woman aged 60-70 years who had recovered from COVID-19. CDR3s include the opening cysteine and the closing phenylalanine or tryptophan.

len | j_gene | v_gene | CDR3aa
15 | TRBJ1-1 | TRBV6-5 | CASRPGTGGMGGAFF
13 | TRBJ2-7 | TRBV10-3 | CAITRSGSDEQYF
16 | TRBJ1-2 | TRBV9 | CASSPGKGARLDGYTF
15 | TRBJ2-5 | TRBV10-1 | CASSESGSGGAAQYF
11 | TRBJ2-7 | TRBV20-1 | CSARQGYEQYF
13 | TRBJ2-7 | TRBV28 | CASSFARGYEQYF
15 | TRBJ1-2 | TRBV5-1 | CASSPGTDSNYGYTF
15 | TRBJ2-1 | TRBV5-1 | CASSLTLADGNEQFF
10 | TRBJ1-1 | TRBV2 | CASIVTEAFF
15 | TRBJ1-3 | TRBV6-6 | CASSYSMGTGNTIYF
15 | TRBJ1-2 | TRBV9 | CASTGAGSPHYGYTF
16 | TRBJ2-7 | TRBV5-6 | CASSSSGTSGYYEQYF
15 | TRBJ2-2 | TRBV19 | CASSIPSGTTGELFF
15 | TRBJ1-2 | TRBV19 | CASSISGIPNYGYTF
17 | TRBJ2-3 | TRBV28 | CASSFPPTSGNTDTQYF
20 | TRBJ1-6 | TRBV5-8 | CASSPGQVGTLKQYNSPLHF
12 | TRBJ1-2 | TRBV24-1 | CATAFRDRPSTF
15 | TRBJ1-2 | TRBV24-1 | CATSDPGTGVFGYTF
14 | TRBJ2-1 | TRBV6-6 | CASSYLTVDNEQFF
11 | TRBJ2-1 | TRBV4-1 | CASNQDGAQFF
15 | TRBJ2-1 | TRBV6-5 | CASSLTGFSYNEQFF
14 | TRBJ1-5 | TRBV6-1 | CASSEQDSNQPQHF
14 | TRBJ1-1 | TRBV19 | CASRSTGRAGEAFF
12 | TRBJ1-2 | TRBV29-1 | CSVDRASYGYTF
16 | TRBJ2-1 | TRBV27 | CASSGLGDSSYNEQFF
14 | TRBJ1-2 | TRBV28 | CASSLGRGSYGYTF
17 | TRBJ2-2 | TRBV9 | CASSNPQRGGNTGELFF
14 | TRBJ1-6 | TRBV3-1/TRBV3-2 | CASSRQGENSPLHF
13 | TRBJ1-2 | TRBV2 | CASSVTPSGSYTF
16 | TRBJ2-6 | TRBV11-3 | CASSRDSTPGANVLTF
14 | TRBJ1-4 | TRBV24-1 | CATSGAGANEKLFF
15 | TRBJ1-1 | TRBV5-1 | CASSKWDREDTEAFF
14 | TRBJ2-5 | TRBV6-5 | CASSFRDRVVTQYF
13 | TRBJ1-5 | TRBV7-9 | CASTGTGDQPQHF
15 | TRBJ2-5 | TRBV5-1 | CASSTGTVALETQYF
16 | TRBJ2-1 | TRBV15 | CATSRGGGGVYNEQFF
16 | TRBJ2-5 | TRBV19 | CASSQTSGRYSETQYF
13 | TRBJ2-7 | TRBV10-3 | CAISRDRSYEQYF
17 | TRBJ2-3 | TRBV2 | CASRRGFSGRESDTQYF
15 | TRBJ2-3 | TRBV6-6 | CASRLGDLILDTQYF
14 | TRBJ2-7 | TRBV6-6 | CASSYPSGSYEQYF
16 | TRBJ2-1 | TRBV10-1 | CASGETSGRSYNEQFF
11 | TRBJ1-2 | TRBV21-1 | CASRRRYGYTF
13 | TRBJ1-2 | TRBV28 | CASSKGGVYGYTF
10 | TRBJ1-1 | TRBV6-5 | CASVSTEAFF
13 | TRBJ1-5 | TRBV24-1 | CATSDDRGKPQHF
13 | TRBJ2-1 | TRBV7-6 | CASSLELASEQFF
12 | TRBJ1-2 | TRBV30 | CASKGESYGYTF
13 | TRBJ1-4 | TRBV2 | CASSDRVVEKLFF
13 | TRBJ1-5 | TRBV2 | CASSRELNQPQHF
14 | TRBJ2-3 | TRBV20-1 | CSASLAGGTDTQYF
19 | TRBJ1-2 | TRBV5-1 | CASSPASGLPGGGTYGYTF